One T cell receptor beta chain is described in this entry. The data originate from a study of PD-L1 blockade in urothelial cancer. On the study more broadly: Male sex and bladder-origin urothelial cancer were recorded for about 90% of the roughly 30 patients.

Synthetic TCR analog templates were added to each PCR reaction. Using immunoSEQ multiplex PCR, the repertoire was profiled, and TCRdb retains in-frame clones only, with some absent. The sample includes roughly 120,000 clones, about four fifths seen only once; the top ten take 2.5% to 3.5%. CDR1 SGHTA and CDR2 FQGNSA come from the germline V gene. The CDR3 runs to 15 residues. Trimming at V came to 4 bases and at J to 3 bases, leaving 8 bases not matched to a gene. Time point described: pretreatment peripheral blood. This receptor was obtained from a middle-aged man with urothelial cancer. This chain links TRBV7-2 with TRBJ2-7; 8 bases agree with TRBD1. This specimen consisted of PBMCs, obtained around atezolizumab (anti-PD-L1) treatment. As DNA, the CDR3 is TGTGCCAGCAGCTCCGGACAGGGTACGTTCTACGAGCAGTACTTC. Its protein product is CASSSGQGTFYEQYF.